The clone carrying this T cell receptor (beta chain) appeared a few times. Antigen: not known. Exclusion covered patients with other autoimmune diseases or uncontrolled infections (as well as pregnancy or lactation). The ends were cut back, 5 bases at V and 3 bases at J, with 20 bases in the middle. Germline lookup yields CDR1 SEHNR and CDR2 FQNEAQ (reference sequence). The CDR3 totals 16 residues. The sample belongs to a study of Graves' ophthalmopathy and Graves' hyperthyroidism. Study-level points and caveats: The majority of expanded thyroid clonotypes above 0.001 frequency also occurred in blood.

As the template, RNA transcripts were used to amplify TCR beta CDR3 regions. A first-round RT-PCR used HTBI primers, followed by a second-round multiplex PCR. TCRdb redid the calling of the multiplex PCR reads with MiXCR, one entry per CDR3 protein. The profile shows about 700,000 distinct CDR3 sequences, just over 40% of them singletons. This chain uses TRBV7-9 with TRBJ2-7; D is tentatively TRBD1 or TRBD2 (5 bases each). Sequenced material: peripheral blood. The clonotype originates from an adult man with Graves' ophthalmopathy. The CDR3 reads CASSLTGPGPGYEQYF. The CDR3 nucleotides read TGTGCCAGCAGCCTGACGGGGCCGGGACCGGGCTACGAGCAGTACTTC.